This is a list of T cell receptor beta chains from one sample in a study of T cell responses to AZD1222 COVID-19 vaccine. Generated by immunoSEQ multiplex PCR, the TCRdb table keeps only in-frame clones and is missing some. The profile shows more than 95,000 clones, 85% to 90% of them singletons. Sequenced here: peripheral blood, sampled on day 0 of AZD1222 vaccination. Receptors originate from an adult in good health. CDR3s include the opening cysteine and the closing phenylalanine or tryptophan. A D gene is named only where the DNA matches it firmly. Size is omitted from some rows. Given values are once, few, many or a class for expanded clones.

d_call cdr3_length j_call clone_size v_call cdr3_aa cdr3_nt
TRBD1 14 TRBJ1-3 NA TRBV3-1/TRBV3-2 CASSWDRTGNTIYF TGTGCCAGCTCTTGGGACAGGACTGGAAACACCATATATTTT
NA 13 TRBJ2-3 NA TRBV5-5 CASNFRGTDTQYF TGTGCCAGCAACTTTAGAGGGACAGATACGCAGTATTTT
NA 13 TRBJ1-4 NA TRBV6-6 CASRGTTNEKLFF TGTGCCAGCAGAGGGACAACTAATGAAAAACTGTTTTTT
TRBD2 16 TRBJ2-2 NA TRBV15 CATAGSGTNNAGELFF TGTGCCACCGCCGGTAGCGGGACCAATAACGCCGGGGAGCTGTTTTTT
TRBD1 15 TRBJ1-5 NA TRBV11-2 CASSAGQADSQPQHF TGTGCCAGCAGCGCCGGACAGGCTGATAGCCAGCCCCAGCATTTT
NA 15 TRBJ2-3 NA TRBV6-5 CASSYGGKGTDTQYF TGTGCCAGCAGTTACGGGGGGAAGGGAACAGATACGCAGTATTTT
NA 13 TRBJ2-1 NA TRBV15 CATSPVPHNEQFF TGTGCCACCAGCCCGGTCCCGCACAATGAGCAGTTCTTC
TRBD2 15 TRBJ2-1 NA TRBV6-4 CASSDSGTSPHEQFF TGTGCCAGCAGTGACTCGGGGACTAGTCCCCATGAGCAGTTCTTC
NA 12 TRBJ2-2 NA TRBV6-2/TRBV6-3 CASSLNTGELFF TGTGCCAGCAGCCTAAACACCGGGGAGCTGTTTTTT
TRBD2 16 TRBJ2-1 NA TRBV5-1 CASSLGLAGVSGEQFF TGCGCCAGCAGCTTAGGGCTAGCGGGAGTCTCAGGGGAGCAGTTCTTC
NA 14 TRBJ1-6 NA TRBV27 CASSHPPQNSPLHF TGTGCCAGCAGTCACCCGCCACAAAATTCACCCCTCCACTTT
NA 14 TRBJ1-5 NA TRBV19 CASSTRGSNQPQHF TGTGCCAGTAGTACCCGGGGAAGCAATCAGCCCCAGCATTTT
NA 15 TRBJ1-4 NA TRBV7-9 CASSLNGGQNEKLFF TGTGCCAGCAGCTTAAACGGGGGGCAGAATGAAAAACTGTTTTTT
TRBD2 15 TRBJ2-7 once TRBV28 CASSLTSGGSYEQYF TGTGCCAGCAGTTTAACTAGCGGGGGGTCCTACGAGCAGTACTTC
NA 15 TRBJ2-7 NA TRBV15 CATSVRTDGMYEQYF TGTGCCACCAGCGTCCGGACAGATGGGATGTACGAGCAGTACTTC
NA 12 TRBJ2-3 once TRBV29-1 CSVDAPGGTQYF TGCAGCGTTGATGCACCCGGTGGTACGCAGTATTTT
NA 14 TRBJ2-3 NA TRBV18 CASSPPTRTDTQYF TGTGCCAGCTCACCACCGACGAGGACAGATACGCAGTATTTT
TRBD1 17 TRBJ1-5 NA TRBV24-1 CATSDSGQGSGNQPQHF TGTGCCACCAGTGATTCCGGACAGGGAAGCGGCAATCAGCCCCAGCATTTT
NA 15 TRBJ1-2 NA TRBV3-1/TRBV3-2 CASSQEGREDYGYTF TGTGCCAGCAGCCAAGAAGGCAGGGAGGACTATGGCTACACCTTC
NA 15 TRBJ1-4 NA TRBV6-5 CASSYIPQGLEKLFF TGTGCCAGCAGTTACATCCCACAGGGATTAGAAAAACTGTTTTTT
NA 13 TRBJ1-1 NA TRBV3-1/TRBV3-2 CASSRAPRTEAFF TGTGCCAGCAGCCGCGCGCCGAGGACTGAAGCTTTCTTT
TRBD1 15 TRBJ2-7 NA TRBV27 CASSFRDRGAYEQYF TGTGCCAGCAGTTTCCGGGACAGGGGCGCCTACGAGCAGTACTTC
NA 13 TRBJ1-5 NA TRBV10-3 CAISGSGGQPQHF TGTGCCATCAGTGGATCTGGGGGTCAGCCCCAGCATTTT
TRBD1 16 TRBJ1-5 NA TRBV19 CASSYSGTGDHQPQHF TGTGCCAGTAGTTACTCCGGGACAGGGGACCATCAGCCCCAGCATTTT
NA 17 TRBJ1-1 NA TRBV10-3 CAISESGIGGLNTEAFF TGTGCCATCAGTGAGTCTGGAATAGGGGGACTGAACACTGAAGCTTTCTTT
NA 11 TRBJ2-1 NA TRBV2 CASNTRSEQFF TGTGCCAGCAATACTAGGAGTGAGCAGTTCTTC
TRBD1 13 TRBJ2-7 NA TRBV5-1 CASSLQGPYEQYF TGCGCCAGCAGCTTACAGGGGCCCTACGAGCAGTACTTC
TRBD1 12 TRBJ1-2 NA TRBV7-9 CASGVTGSGYTF TGTGCCAGCGGGGTGACAGGGAGCGGCTACACCTTC
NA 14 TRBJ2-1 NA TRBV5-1 CASSLAEGWNEQFF TGCGCCAGCAGCTTGGCCGAAGGGTGGAATGAGCAGTTCTTC
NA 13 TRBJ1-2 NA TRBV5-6 CASSFGGDYGYTF TGTGCCAGCAGCTTTGGAGGGGACTATGGCTACACCTTC
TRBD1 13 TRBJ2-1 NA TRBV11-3 CASSWDRDNEQFF TGTGCCAGCAGCTGGGACAGGGACAATGAGCAGTTCTTC
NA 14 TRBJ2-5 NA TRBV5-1 CASSVGRGEETQYF TGCGCCAGCAGCGTAGGCAGGGGGGAAGAGACCCAGTACTTC
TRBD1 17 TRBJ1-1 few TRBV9 CASSAGGQGRMNTEAFF TGTGCCAGCAGCGCCGGGGGACAGGGGAGGATGAACACTGAAGCTTTCTTT